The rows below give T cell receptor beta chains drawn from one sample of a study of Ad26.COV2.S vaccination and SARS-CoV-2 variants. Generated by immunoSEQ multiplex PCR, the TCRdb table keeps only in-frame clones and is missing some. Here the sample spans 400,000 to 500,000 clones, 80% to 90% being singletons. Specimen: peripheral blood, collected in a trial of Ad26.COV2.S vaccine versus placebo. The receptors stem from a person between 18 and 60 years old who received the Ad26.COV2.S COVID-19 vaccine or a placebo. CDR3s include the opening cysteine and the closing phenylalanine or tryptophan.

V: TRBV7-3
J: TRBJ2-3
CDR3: CASSFDGDHTDTQYF

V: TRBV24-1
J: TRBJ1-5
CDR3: CATSVPGRGMTSNQPQHF

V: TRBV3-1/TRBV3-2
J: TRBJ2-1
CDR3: CASSRYENNEQFF

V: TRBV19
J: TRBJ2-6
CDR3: CASSIHRVGGANVLTF

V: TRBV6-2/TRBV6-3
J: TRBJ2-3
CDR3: CASSTTRRADTQYF

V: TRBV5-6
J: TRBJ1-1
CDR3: CASKRDRGYTEAFF

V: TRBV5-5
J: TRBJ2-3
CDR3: CASSLVAGGADTQYF

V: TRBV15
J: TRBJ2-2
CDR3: CATSRLKGLAGDTGELFF

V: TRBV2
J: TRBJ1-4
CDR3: CASSELATVDNEKLFF

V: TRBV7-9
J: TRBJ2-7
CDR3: CASSPGDGTGGDEQYF

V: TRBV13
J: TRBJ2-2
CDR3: CASSSVLEDTGELFF

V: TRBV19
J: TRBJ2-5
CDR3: CASSLSSGRAQETQYF

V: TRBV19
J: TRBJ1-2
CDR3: CASRERWGYTF

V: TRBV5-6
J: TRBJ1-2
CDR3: CASSPGLGGYTF

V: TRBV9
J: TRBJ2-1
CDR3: CASASGGGDNEQFF

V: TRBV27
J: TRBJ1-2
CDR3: CASSGTGLYGYTF

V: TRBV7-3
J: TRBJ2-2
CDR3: CASSPGVSTGELFF

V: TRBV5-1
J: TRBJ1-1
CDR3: CASSLGGEAFF

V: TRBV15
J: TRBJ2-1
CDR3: CATSSPTIDNEQFF

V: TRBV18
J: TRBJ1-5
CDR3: CASSTGYNQPQHF

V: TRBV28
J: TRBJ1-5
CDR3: CASSPSSGGNQPQHF